This T cell receptor (beta chain) was captured in a study of identifying expanded T cells in peripheral blood. This CDR3 has 13 amino acids. CDR1 is MNHEY and CDR2 is SMNVEV in the germline V gene (reference sequence). Trimming cost V 7 bases and J 7 bases, with 17 bases left between them. Profiling relied on immunoSEQ multiplex PCR, and the TCRdb table lists in-frame clones only, not all of them. The sample has 100,000 to 150,000 clones; about 80% are singletons. This rearrangement joins TRBV27 to TRBJ2-7, with D unresolved. This clonotype was sampled from a person between 18 and 75 years old in good health. Sequences were obtained from blood. CDR3 DNA sequence: TGTGCCAGCACCTTACTCGGCGCGTCGGAGCAGTACTTC. This gives the protein CASTLLGASEQYF.